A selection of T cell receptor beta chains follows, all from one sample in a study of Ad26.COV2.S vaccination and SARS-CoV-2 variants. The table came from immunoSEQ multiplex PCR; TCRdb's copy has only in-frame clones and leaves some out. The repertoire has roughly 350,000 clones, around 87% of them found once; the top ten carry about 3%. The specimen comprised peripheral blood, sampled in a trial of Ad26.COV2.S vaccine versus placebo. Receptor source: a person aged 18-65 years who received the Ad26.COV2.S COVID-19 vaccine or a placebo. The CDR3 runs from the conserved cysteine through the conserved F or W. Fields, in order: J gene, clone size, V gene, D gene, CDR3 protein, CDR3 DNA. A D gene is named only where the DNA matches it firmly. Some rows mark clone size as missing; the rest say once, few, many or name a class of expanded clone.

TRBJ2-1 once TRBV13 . CASSLQVGEQFF TGTGCCAGCAGCCTCCAAGTGGGTGAGCAGTTCTTC
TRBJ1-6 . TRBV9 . CASSGDTQDSPLHF TGTGCCAGCAGCGGGGATACACAGGATTCACCCCTCCACTTT
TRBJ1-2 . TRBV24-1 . CATSEGRYYGYTF TGTGCCACCAGTGAGGGCAGATACTATGGCTACACCTTC
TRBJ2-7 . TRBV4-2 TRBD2 CASSPGGGNYEQYF TGTGCCAGCAGTCCCGGGGGGGGAAACTACGAGCAGTACTTC
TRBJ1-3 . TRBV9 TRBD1 CASSVFTGGIGNTIYF TGTGCCAGCAGCGTATTTACAGGGGGCATTGGAAACACCATATATTTT
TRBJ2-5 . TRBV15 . CATSRPDTAGTQYF TGTGCCACCAGCAGACCGGACACGGCCGGAACCCAGTACTTC
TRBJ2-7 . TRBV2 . CASRGPEIGEQYF TGTGCCAGCCGGGGGCCGGAGATCGGCGAGCAGTACTTC
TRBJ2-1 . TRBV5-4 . CASSTKYSGAGNEQFF TGTGCCAGCAGCACAAAATATAGTGGCGCCGGCAATGAGCAGTTCTTC
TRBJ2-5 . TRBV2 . CASGQRKETQYF TGTGCCAGCGGACAACGAAAAGAGACCCAGTACTTC
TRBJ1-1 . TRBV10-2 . CASRGVNTEAFF TGCGCCAGCAGAGGGGTGAACACTGAAGCTTTCTTT